This TCR beta chain originates from a study of shared clonotypes between healthy human individuals. The sample holds many counts of this clone. Measured with immunoSEQ multiplex PCR; TCRdb has only the in-frame clones, and not every one. The sample lists more than 900,000 clones, approximately 80% occurring once. Germline trimming cut 1 base from V and 4 bases from J; bases unmatched to any gene: 6. CDR1 GTSNPN and CDR2 SVGIG come from the germline V gene (reference sequence). The CDR3 consists of 15 residues. The receptor's source is a man between 18 and 29 years old in good health. Some clones in this sample may be carry-over from other donors' samples. The specimen was memory CD4+ T cells from PBMCs. Subset given: CD45RA-negative fraction. The V gene is TRBV30, the J gene TRBJ2-2; 7 nucleotides match TRBD1. CDR3 residues: CAWSGQGLGTGELFF. CDR3 coding DNA: TGTGCCTGGAGTGGACAGGGTCTTGGCACCGGGGAGCTGTTTTTT.